Below, 10 T cell receptor beta chains from the same sample are listed, as sequenced in a study of blood T cell repertoires in COVID-19. TCRdb's copy holds only in-frame clones and misses some; the assay was immunoSEQ multiplex PCR. The data contain roughly 190,000 clones, nearly 90% of them singletons. What was sequenced was peripheral blood. All receptors derive from a man between 60 and 75 years old with active or convalescent COVID-19.

The chain links TRBV7-8 to TRBJ2-1; 7 bases are shared with TRBD1. Germline assignment: CDR1 SGHVS and CDR2 FQNEAQ. The V segment lost 4 bases and the J segment 4 bases; nucleotides outside the gene matches: 4. The CDR3 sequence is 14 residues long. The CDR3 loop reads CASSSDRLYNEQFF. In nucleotides, the CDR3 is TGTGCCAGCAGCTCGGACAGGTTATACAATGAGCAGTTCTTC.

The CDR3, as DNA: TGTGCCAGCAGCTTGGGATGGAGTTACAACTCTGGAAACACCATATATTTT. Its protein is CASSLGWSYNSGNTIYF. The chain joins TRBV5-5 to TRBJ1-3; no reliable D call. Trimming took off 0 bases at V and 0 bases at J, with 13 bases between the two ends. The germline gives CDR1 SGHKS, CDR2 YYEKEE (reference sequence). The CDR3 runs to 17 residues.

This clone was counted only a few times. V and J are TRBV11-1 and TRBJ1-1, with 7 bases identical to TRBD1. The germline CDR1 and CDR2 sequences are SGHAT and FQDESV (reference sequence). V shed 5 bases, J shed 1 base, and the junction held 4 bases outside the gene matches. CDR3 length: 14 residues. The CDR3: CASSAGQWNTEAFF. CDR3 in DNA: TGTGCCAGCAGCGCGGGACAGTGGAACACTGAAGCTTTCTTT.

This chain joins TRBV27 and TRBJ2-7; 8 bases fit TRBD2. V shed 6 bases and J 4 bases; nucleotides not matched to a gene: 5. The CDR3 covers 13 residues. Germline-derived CDR1 and CDR2 are MNHEY and SMNVEV (reference sequence). Here the CDR3 DNA reads TGTGCCAGCAGCTACACGGGGGGGTACGAGCAGTACTTC. Protein product: CASSYTGGYEQYF.

The chain joins TRBV10-3 to TRBJ1-5; D is unresolved. Trimming removed 3 bases from V and 0 bases from J, with 6 bases in between. The CDR3 has 14 amino acids. CDR1 is ENHRY and CDR2 is SYGVKD in the germline V gene. The CDR3 reads CAISDSDSNQPQHF. The CDR3 coding sequence is TGTGCCATCAGTGACAGTGATAGCAATCAGCCCCAGCATTTT.

The rearrangement joins TRBV7-3 to TRBJ2-2; D possibly corresponds to TRBD1 (6 bases). The CDR3 has 17 residues. V lost 2 bases, J lost 7 bases, and 20 bases lay in between. Germline CDR1 and CDR2: SGHTA and FQGTGA. CDR3 nucleotides: TGTGCCAGCAGCTTAGGGCCGGAACAGGGAAGAGGCGGGGAGCTGTTTTTT. As protein: CASSLGPEQGRGGELFF. Variable domain in full (rest from reference TRBV7-3 and TRBJ2-2): GAGVSQTPSNKVTEKGKYVELRCDPISGHTALYWYRQSLGQGPEFLIYFQGTGAADDSGLPNDRFFAVRPEGSVSTLKIQRTERGDSAVYLCASSLGPEQGRGGELFFGEGSRLTVL.

The chain couples TRBV5-1 to TRBJ1-2; 12 nucleotides align to TRBD1. The V gene's germline CDR1 is SGHRS and CDR2 YFSETQ. The CDR3 is 16 amino acids. V dropped 0 bases and J dropped 3; count of bases not matched to a gene: 3. As DNA, the CDR3 is TGCGCCAGCAGCTTGGAGGGACAGGGGGCTTACTATGGCTACACCTTC. Its protein product is CASSLEGQGAYYGYTF.

The gene calls are TRBV3-1 (or the pseudogene TRBV3-2) and TRBJ1-5; tentative D call: TRBD1 (5 bases). The length of the CDR3 is 15 residues. The V end lost 0 bases, the J end lost 2 bases, and 8 bases lay between the germline ends. Per the germline V gene, CDR1 is LGHDT and CDR2 is YNNKEL (reference sequence). The CDR3 DNA sequence: TGTGCCAGCAGCCAAGAGCGGGGGGGCAATCAGCCCCAGCATTTT. Residues: CASSQERGGNQPQHF.

The chain carries TRBV5-1 and TRBJ1-3; TRBD1 matches at 8 bases. After removal of 4 bases from V and 4 bases from J, the junction contained 10 bases not matched to a gene. Per the germline V gene, CDR1 is SGHRS and CDR2 is YFSETQ. This CDR3 comprises 16 residues. The CDR3 DNA reads TGCGCCAGCAGCCCCTTAAACAGGGGGACCGGAAACACCATATATTTT. It yields the protein CASSPLNRGTGNTIYF. The variable domain in full, completed from reference TRBV5-1 and TRBJ1-3, reads KAGVTQTPRYLIKTRGQQVTLSCSPISGHRSVSWYQQTPGQGLQFLFEYFSETQRNKGNFPGRFSGRQFSNSRSEMNVSTLELGDSALYLCASSPLNRGTGNTIYFGEGSWLTVV.

The V gene is TRBV3-1 (or the pseudogene TRBV3-2), the J gene TRBJ1-6; a weak D match, TRBD1 (6 bases). This CDR3 region has 16 residues. V gave up 4 bases and J gave up 0 bases, with 10 bases separating them. Per the germline V gene, CDR1 is LGHDT and CDR2 is YNNKEL (reference sequence). CDR3 sequence reads: CASSRGPSSYNSPLHF. DNA for the CDR3: TGTGCCAGCAGCCGGGGGCCGAGCTCCTATAATTCACCCCTCCACTTT.